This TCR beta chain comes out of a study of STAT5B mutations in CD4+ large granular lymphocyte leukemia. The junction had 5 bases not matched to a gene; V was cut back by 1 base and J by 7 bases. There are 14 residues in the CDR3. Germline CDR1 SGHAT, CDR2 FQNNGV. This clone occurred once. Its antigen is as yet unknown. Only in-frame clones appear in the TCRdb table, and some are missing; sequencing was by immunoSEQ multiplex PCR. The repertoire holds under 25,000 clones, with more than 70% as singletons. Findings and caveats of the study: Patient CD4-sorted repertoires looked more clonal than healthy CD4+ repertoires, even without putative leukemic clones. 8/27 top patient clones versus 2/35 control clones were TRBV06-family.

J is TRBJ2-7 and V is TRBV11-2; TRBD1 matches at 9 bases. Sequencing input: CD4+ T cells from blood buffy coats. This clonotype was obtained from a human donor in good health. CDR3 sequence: CASSLAGQGREQYF. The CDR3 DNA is TGTGCCAGCAGCTTAGCCGGACAGGGGCGGGAGCAGTACTTC.